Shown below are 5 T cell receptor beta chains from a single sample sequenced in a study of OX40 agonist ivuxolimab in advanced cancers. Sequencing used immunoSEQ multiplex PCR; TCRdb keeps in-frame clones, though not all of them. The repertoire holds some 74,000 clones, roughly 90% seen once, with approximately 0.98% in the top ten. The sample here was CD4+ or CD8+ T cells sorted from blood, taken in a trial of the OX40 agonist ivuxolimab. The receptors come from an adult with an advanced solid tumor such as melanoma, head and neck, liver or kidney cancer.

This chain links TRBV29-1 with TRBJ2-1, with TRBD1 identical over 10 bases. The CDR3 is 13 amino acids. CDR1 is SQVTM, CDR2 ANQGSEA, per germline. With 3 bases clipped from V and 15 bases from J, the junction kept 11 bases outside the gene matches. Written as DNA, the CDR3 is TGCAGCGTTGAGTACCGGGGACAGGGGCTGCCGTTCTTC. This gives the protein CSVEYRGQGLPFF.

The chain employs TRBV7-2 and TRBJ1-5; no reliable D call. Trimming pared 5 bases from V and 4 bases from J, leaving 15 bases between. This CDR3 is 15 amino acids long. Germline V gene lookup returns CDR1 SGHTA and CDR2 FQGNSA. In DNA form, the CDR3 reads TGTGCCAGCAGCAGGTCCGGCAACCTTAATCAGCCCCAGCATTTT. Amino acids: CASSRSGNLNQPQHF.

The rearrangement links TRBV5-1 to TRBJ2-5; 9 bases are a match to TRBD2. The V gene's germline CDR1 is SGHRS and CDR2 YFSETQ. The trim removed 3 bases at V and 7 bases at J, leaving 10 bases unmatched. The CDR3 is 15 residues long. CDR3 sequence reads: CASSSRTSARGTQYF. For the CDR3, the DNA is TGCGCCAGCAGCTCCAGGACTAGCGCAAGAGGGACCCAGTACTTC.

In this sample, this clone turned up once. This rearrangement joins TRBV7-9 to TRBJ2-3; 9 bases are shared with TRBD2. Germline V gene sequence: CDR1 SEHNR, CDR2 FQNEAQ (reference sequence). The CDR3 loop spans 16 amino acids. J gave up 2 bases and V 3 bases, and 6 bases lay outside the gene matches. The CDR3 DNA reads TGTGCCAGCAGCTTGGGACTAGCATCGACCACAGATACGCAGTATTTT. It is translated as CASSLGLASTTDTQYF.

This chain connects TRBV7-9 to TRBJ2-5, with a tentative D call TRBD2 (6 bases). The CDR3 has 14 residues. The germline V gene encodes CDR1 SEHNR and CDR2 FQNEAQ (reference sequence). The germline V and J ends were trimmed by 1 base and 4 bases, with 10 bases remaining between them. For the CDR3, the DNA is TGTGCCAGCAGCTTAGTCGGGGGAGCAGAGACCCAGTACTTC. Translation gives CASSLVGGAETQYF.